Presented here are 9 T cell receptor beta chains from one specimen sequenced in a study of T cell changes during pregnancy in multiple sclerosis. Assay used: immunoSEQ multiplex PCR; TCRdb lists only in-frame clones, some missing. The repertoire has around 33,000 clones, almost 90% of them found once; the top ten carry around 0.62%. This sample comprised CD4+ T cells from peripheral blood mononuclear cells, obtained in the third trimester of pregnancy. The receptors stem from a female donor in good health, enrolled as a control in a pregnancy study.

The V call is TRBV7-2, the J call TRBJ1-5; D possibly corresponds to TRBD1 (5 bases). The germline CDR1 and CDR2 sequences are SGHTA and FQGNSA. V shed 2 bases and J shed 2 bases, with 10 bases lying between them. The CDR3 is 15 amino acids. As DNA, the CDR3 is TGTGCCAGCAGCTTAACCAGGGTTGGCAATCAGCCCCAGCATTTT. Protein sequence: CASSLTRVGNQPQHF.

This clone was found once. V gene TRBV11-2 combines with J gene TRBJ1-4; D gene unclear. V was cut by 4 bases and J by 8 bases, with 14 bases left in between. Germline V gene data show CDR1 as SGHAT and CDR2 as FQNNGV. The CDR3 extends over 14 amino acids. The CDR3 sequence is CASSYERVREKLFF. In DNA form, the CDR3 reads TGTGCCAGCAGCTACGAACGGGTTAGGGAAAAACTGTTTTTT. Full variable domain (missing parts from reference TRBV11-2 and TRBJ1-4): EAGVAQSPRYKIIEKRQSVAFWCNPISGHATLYWYQQILGQGPKLLIQFQNNGVVDDSQLPKDRFSAERLKGVDSTLKIQPAKLEDSAVYLCASSYERVREKLFFGSGTQLSVL.

This clone was counted a few times. The V call is TRBV12-5, the J call TRBJ1-2; D may be TRBD1 (5 bases). This CDR3 is 14 amino acids long. Germline CDR1 is LGHNT and CDR2 is FRNRAP. Between the trimmed V and J ends, which lost 5 bases and 0 bases, there was a span of 10 bases. DNA for the CDR3: TGTGCTAGTGGTCCGGACAATGCTAACTATGGCTACACCTTC. Translated, it gives CASGPDNANYGYTF. The full variable domain, completed using reference TRBV12-5 and TRBJ1-2, is DARVTQTPRHKVTEMGQEVTMRCQPILGHNTVFWYRQTMMQGLELLAYFRNRAPLDDSGMPKDRFSAEMPDATLATLKIQPSEPRDSAVYFCASGPDNANYGYTFGSGTRLTVV.

V and J are TRBV30 and TRBJ2-7; D is uncertain. The CDR3 totals 12 residues. Germline lookup yields CDR1 GTSNPN and CDR2 SVGIG (reference sequence). V gave up 5 bases and J gave up 0 bases, with 8 bases separating them. CDR3 loop: CAWAGPSYEQYF. Written as DNA, the CDR3 is TGTGCCTGGGCCGGTCCCTCCTACGAGCAGTACTTC.

This chain joins TRBV7-8 and TRBJ2-5; D perhaps matches TRBD2 (6 bases). CDR3 size: 18 residues. Trimming took 2 bases from V and 5 from J, leaving 24 bases between them. Looked up from germline, CDR1 is SGHVS and CDR2 is FQNEAQ. The chain's CDR3 is CASSLNSRREYSGETQYF. The CDR3 DNA reads as TGTGCCAGCAGCTTAAATTCGCGGCGGGAATACAGCGGGGAGACCCAGTACTTC.

This rearrangement joins TRBV15 to TRBJ1-5; unclear D gene. Germline CDR1 reads LNHNV; CDR2 reads YYDKDF (reference sequence). This CDR3 is 12 amino acids long. Trimming pared 3 bases from V and 3 bases from J, leaving 3 bases between. Here the CDR3 DNA reads TGTGCCACCAGCAGCTCCAATCAGCCCCAGCATTTT. This encodes CATSSSNQPQHF.

This chain links TRBV18 with TRBJ1-2; 7 bases fit TRBD1. The trim removed 5 bases at V and 4 bases at J, leaving 7 bases unmatched. In germline, CDR1 is KGHSH, CDR2 LQKENI. CDR3 size: 14 residues. DNA of the CDR3: TGTGCCAGCTCAGCCACTCAGGGGGGCTATGGCTACACCTTC. Protein: CASSATQGGYGYTF.

The V call is TRBV9, the J call TRBJ2-1, with TRBD2 matching 12 bases. Germline trimming cut 4 bases from V and 9 bases from J; bases unmatched to any gene: 11. CDR3 length equals 16 residues. Germline assignment: CDR1 SGDLS and CDR2 YYNGEE. CDR3 nucleotide sequence: TGTGCCAGCAGCCCACCCGGACTAGCGGGACTCGGTGAGCAGTTCTTC. This translates into CASSPPGLAGLGEQFF. The whole variable domain, remainder taken from reference TRBV9 and TRBJ2-1, is DSGVTQTPKHLITATGQRVTLRCSPRSGDLSVYWYQQSLDQGLQFLIQYYNGEERAKGNILERFSAQQFPDLHSELNLSSLELGDSALYFCASSPPGLAGLGEQFFGPGTRLTVL.

The chain has TRBV30 and TRBJ2-1, with TRBD2 matching over 8 bases. The V and J ends lost 1 base and 1 base, in that order; junction bases with no gene match: 3. This CDR3 contains 15 residues. Looked up from germline, CDR1 is GTSNPN and CDR2 is SVGIG (reference sequence). The DNA for the CDR3 is TGTGCCTGGAGTGGCCTAGCGGGTTCCTACAATGAGCAGTTCTTC. Translating gives CAWSGLAGSYNEQFF.